One and the same sample provided the 15 T cell receptor beta chains below, sequenced in a study of blood T cell repertoires in COVID-19. TCRdb's copy holds only in-frame clones and misses some; the assay was immunoSEQ multiplex PCR. Among approximately 120,000 clones listed, 75% to 90% were seen once. The specimen was peripheral blood. Every receptor here comes from a human donor with acute or convalescent COVID-19. The donor label of this sample is uncertain.

This rearrangement joins TRBV7-9 to TRBJ2-3, with D hard to call. V lost 3 bases, J lost 4 bases, and 5 bases lay in between. The germline V gene has CDR1 SEHNR and CDR2 FQNEAQ (reference sequence). The CDR3 loop spans 12 amino acids. CDR3 in amino acids: CASSFTADTQYF. In DNA, the CDR3 is TGTGCCAGCAGCTTCACGGCAGATACGCAGTATTTT.

This chain links TRBV27 with TRBJ1-3; possibly TRBD1 for D (5 bases). CDR1 MNHEY and CDR2 SMNVEV come from the germline V gene (reference sequence). CDR3 length: 15 residues. Trimming took 2 bases from V and 0 from J, leaving 8 bases between them. This chain's CDR3 is CASSLKGRSGNTIYF. In DNA, the CDR3 is TGTGCCAGCAGTTTAAAGGGGCGCTCTGGAAACACCATATATTTT.

The V call is TRBV4-3, the J call TRBJ2-1; 8 bases fit TRBD1. From germline, CDR1 is LGHNA and CDR2 YSLEER. The J segment lost 10 bases and the V segment lost 3 bases, leaving 11 bases of the junction unmatched. This CDR3 contains 15 residues. CDR3 bases: TGCGCCAGCAGCCATCTGACAGGGGCGGTACACGAGCAGTTCTTC. Protein sequence: CASSHLTGAVHEQFF.

The V gene is TRBV6-1, the J gene TRBJ1-4; D is unresolved. Trimming cost V 0 bases and J 8 bases, with 13 bases left between them. Germline V gene data show CDR1 as MNHNS and CDR2 as SASEGT. This CDR3 comprises 15 residues. DNA of the CDR3: TGTGCCAGCAGTGAAGCTGGGTCTCGGCGGGAAAAACTGTTTTTT. Protein: CASSEAGSRREKLFF.

The chain uses TRBV7-8 and TRBJ1-4; 11 bases align to TRBD1. Germline V CDR1 and CDR2: SGHVS, FQNEAQ. V gave up 5 bases and J gave up 7 bases; unmatched junction bases: 3. The CDR3 runs to 14 residues. CDR3 residues: CASSRTGGGEKLFF. The CDR3 nucleotides read TGTGCCAGCAGCCGGACAGGGGGCGGTGAAAAACTGTTTTTT.

The V gene is TRBV10-3, the J gene TRBJ1-1; TRBD1 matches 9 bases. This CDR3 is 14 amino acids long. V dropped 6 bases and J dropped 2; count of bases not matched to a gene: 4. In germline, CDR1 is ENHRY, CDR2 SYGVKD. The CDR3 loop is CAISVGQGNTEAFF. DNA for the CDR3: TGTGCCATCAGCGTGGGACAGGGTAACACTGAAGCTTTCTTT.

This clone was recorded only once. In DNA, the CDR3 is TGTGCTAGCGGACTAGCGGCCTACAATGAGCAGTTCTTC. This codes for CASGLAAYNEQFF. The rearrangement joins TRBV7-3 to TRBJ2-1; 10 bases line up with TRBD2. CDR3 length: 13 residues. The germline CDR1 and CDR2 sequences are SGHTA and FQGTGA. The full variable domain, rest sourced from reference TRBV7-3 and TRBJ2-1, is GAGVSQTPSNKVTEKGKYVELRCDPISGHTALYWYRQSLGQGPEFLIYFQGTGAADDSGLPNDRFFAVRPEGSVSTLKIQRTERGDSAVYLCASGLAAYNEQFFGPGTRLTVL.

The V gene is TRBV7-9, the J gene TRBJ2-2; D might be TRBD2 (5 bases). In germline, CDR1 is SEHNR, CDR2 FQNEAQ (reference sequence). The CDR3 length is 15 residues. V was trimmed by 4 bases and J by 4 bases, leaving 13 bases between them. CDR3: CASSSTGSFTGELFF. The CDR3 nucleotides are TGTGCCAGCAGCTCGACGGGGAGTTTCACCGGGGAGCTGTTTTTT.

J is TRBJ1-6 and V is TRBV2; 8 bases are a match to TRBD1. V lost 7 bases to trimming and J lost 5 bases; unmatched junction nucleotides: 4. The CDR3 length is 14 residues. CDR1 and CDR2 (germline): SNHLY, FYNNEI. The chain's CDR3 is CASKGQAHNSPLHF. The CDR3 DNA sequence: TGTGCCAGCAAGGGACAGGCACATAATTCACCCCTCCACTTT.

J is TRBJ2-1 and V is TRBV6-2 or TRBV6-3, with 7 positions matching TRBD1. Germline V gives CDR1 MNHEY, CDR2 SVGEGT. After removal of 4 bases from V and 0 bases from J, the junction contained 3 bases not matched to a gene. The CDR3 runs 15 residues. The CDR3 here is CASSLRQGSYNEQFF. The CDR3 region has the DNA TGTGCCAGCAGTTTACGACAGGGCTCCTACAATGAGCAGTTCTTC.

The chain has TRBV21-1 and TRBJ1-4; TRBD1 was called by the table and not checked on the DNA. TRBV21-1 has pseudogene status. The CDR3 spans 22 residues. The CDR3 protein is CASSKVPLGQGVLKRYCEKLFF. The CDR3 DNA is TGTGCCAGCAGCAAAGTTCCCCTTGGACAGGGTGTCTTAAAGCGGTACTGTGAAAAACTGTTTTTT.

This clone was seen once. The chain carries TRBV6-4 and TRBJ1-1, with 9 bases lining up with TRBD1. This CDR3 contains 16 residues. J was trimmed by 0 bases and V by 11 bases; bases with no gene match: 13. CDR1 is MRHNA, CDR2 SNTAGT, per germline. The CDR3 loop reads CARSFGQGQLNTEAFF. The CDR3 DNA reads as TGTGCCCGCTCGTTTGGACAGGGGCAACTGAACACTGAAGCTTTCTTT.

This rearrangement joins TRBV4-2 to TRBJ1-4; D is possibly TRBD1 (5 bases). The germline gives CDR1 LGHNA, CDR2 YNFKEQ. This CDR3 is 15 amino acids long. V was shortened by 4 bases and J by 5 bases, with 14 bases between the two germline ends. The CDR3 loop reads CASSPRTLGNEKLFF. In DNA, the CDR3 is TGTGCCAGCAGCCCACGGACATTGGGGAATGAAAAACTGTTTTTT.

The rearrangement links TRBV6-1 to TRBJ2-1; possible D gene TRBD2, 6 bases. This CDR3 comprises 14 residues. Deletions cut 4 bases from V and 3 bases from J, with 10 bases between. Germline values: CDR1 MNHNS, CDR2 SASEGT. CDR3 bases: TGTGCCAGCAGTGCGGGACTCCTCTACAATGAGCAGTTCTTC. Translating it yields CASSAGLLYNEQFF.

This clone was observed once. The chain combines TRBV18 with TRBJ2-7, with D possibly matching TRBD2 (5 bases). Germline CDR1 KGHSH, CDR2 LQKENI. V was pared by 1 base and J by 6 bases, with 19 bases between. This CDR3 has 16 amino acids. The CDR3 is CASSPLSGTGSLEQYF. The DNA of the CDR3 is TGTGCCAGCTCACCACTCAGCGGCACCGGATCGCTCGAGCAGTACTTC. The whole variable domain, remainder taken from reference TRBV18 and TRBJ2-7, is NAGVMQNPRHLVRRRGQEARLRCSPMKGHSHVYWYRQLPEEGLKFMVYLQKENIIDESGMPKERFSAEFPKEGPSILRIQQVVRGDSAAYFCASSPLSGTGSLEQYFGPGTRLTVT.